This TCR beta chain stems from a study of early T cells in non-severe SARS-CoV-2 infection. TCRdb called the 5' RACE reads again in MiXCR, with one record for every CDR3 protein. The sample carries about 71,000 distinct CDR3 sequences, 9.5% to 15% recorded once. The CDR3 covers 14 residues. The V end was cut by 7 bases, the J end by 8 bases, with 15 bases between. The V call is TRBV12-3 or TRBV12-4, the J call TRBJ1-6; D unresolved. The sequencing here drew on whole blood, taken at baseline. This receptor was identified in an adult who was a healthcare worker with PCR-confirmed SARS-CoV-2 infection or an uninfected control (not recorded which). The CDR3: CASTLIGVDSPLHF. Written as DNA, the CDR3 is TGTGCCAGCACCCTCATCGGGGTAGATTCACCCCTCCACTTT.